This T cell receptor beta chain came from a study of shared clonotypes between healthy human individuals. Study overall: A couple of women and three men aged 18 to 49 served as donors. Regarding the study as a whole: Compared with clonotypes that all four donors shared, non-shared clonotypes had lower generation probabilities.

This CDR3 contains 15 residues. Germline V gene lookup returns CDR1 SEHNR and CDR2 FQNEAQ (reference sequence). Trimming took 5 bases from V and 4 from J, leaving 15 bases between them. CD8 memory merged CD45RO+ cells and CCR7-negative CD45RA+ TemRA cells into one population. Original analysis: ImmunoSEQ only sent back junction sequences with no quality scores, so filtering was done differently. Here immunoSEQ multiplex PCR was the method, and the copy in TCRdb shows in-frame clones only, minus some. The D gene and trimming were derived from the DNA, and the V and J assignments and clone size from that table. The sample lists roughly 720,000 clones, roughly 87% seen once, with more than 30% in the top ten. About this clone itself: Its specificity is unknown.

The specimen was memory CD8+ T cells from PBMCs. Subset indicated: CD45RO+ cells pooled with CCR7-negative TemRA cells. This chain links TRBV7-9 with TRBJ2-1; the D is unclear. This TCR was sampled from a man aged 18 to 29 in good health. Some clones in this sample may be carry-over from other donors' samples. The CDR3 loop reads CASSLQARNYNEQFF. CDR3 bases: TGTGCCAGCAGCCTCCAAGCCAGGAATTACAATGAGCAGTTCTTC.